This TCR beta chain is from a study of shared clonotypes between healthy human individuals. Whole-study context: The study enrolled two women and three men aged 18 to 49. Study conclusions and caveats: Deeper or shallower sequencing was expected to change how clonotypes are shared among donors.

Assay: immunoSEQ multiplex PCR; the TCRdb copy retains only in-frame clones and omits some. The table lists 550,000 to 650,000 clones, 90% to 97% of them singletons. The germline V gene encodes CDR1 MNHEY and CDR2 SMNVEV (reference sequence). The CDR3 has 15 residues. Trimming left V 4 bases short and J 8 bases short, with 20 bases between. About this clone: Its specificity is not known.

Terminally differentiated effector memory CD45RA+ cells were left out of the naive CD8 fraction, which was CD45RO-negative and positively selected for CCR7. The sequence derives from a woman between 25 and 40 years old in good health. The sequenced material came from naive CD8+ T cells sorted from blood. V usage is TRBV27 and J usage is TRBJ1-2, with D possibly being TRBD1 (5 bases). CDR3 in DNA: TGTGCCAGCAGTTCCTTCAGGGAGACGGCGAGCGGCTACACCTTC. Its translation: CASSSFRETASGYTF.